Listed below are T cell receptor beta chains from one sample, sequenced in a study of shared clonotypes between healthy human individuals. Here immunoSEQ multiplex PCR was the method, and the copy in TCRdb shows in-frame clones only, minus some. The data contain over 1.4 million clones, more than 95% of them singletons. Input material: naive CD4+ T cells sorted from blood. These receptors all stem from a man aged 30 to 45 in good health. Each CDR3 is given with its conserved first and last residue. D genes are given only for firm matches. The size of a clone is reported for some rows only, either as once, few or many, or as a class for expanded clones.

v_call	clone_size	j_call	d_call	cdr3_nt	cdr3_aa
TRBV14	-	TRBJ2-1	TRBD2	TGTGCCAGCAGCCAAGGCCCGACTAGCGGTTACAATGAGCAGTTCTTC	CASSQGPTSGYNEQFF
TRBV6-1	once	TRBJ2-5	-	TGTGCCAGCGCTCCAGTCCTGAGGGAGACCCAGTACTTC	CASAPVLRETQYF
TRBV2	-	TRBJ2-1	-	TGTGCCAGCAGTGGAAGAGGGGTCAATGAGCAGTTCTTC	CASSGRGVNEQFF
TRBV28	-	TRBJ2-5	TRBD2	TGTGCCAGCAGTTTATGGCTAGCGGGTCAAGAGACCCAGTACTTC	CASSLWLAGQETQYF
TRBV30	-	TRBJ2-7	-	TGTGCCCTGACCCCGAGGGCACCGAGGCACGAGCAGTACTTC	CALTPRAPRHEQYF
TRBV5-1	-	TRBJ2-1	-	TGCGCCAGCTCCAATTCCCCAGTCGATGAGCAGTTCTTC	CASSNSPVDEQFF
TRBV5-1	-	TRBJ2-3	-	TGCGCCAGCAGGGCGGCAGCTACAGATACGCAGTATTTT	CASRAAATDTQYF
TRBV18	-	TRBJ2-1	-	TGTGCCAGCTCACCAACTAGTGGGTCCTACAATGAGCAGTTCTTC	CASSPTSGSYNEQFF
TRBV9	-	TRBJ2-7	TRBD1	TGTGCCAGCAGCGTTGCCGACAGGGGCTACGAGCAGTACTTC	CASSVADRGYEQYF
TRBV6-5	-	TRBJ1-4	TRBD1	TGTGCCAGCAGTTCCGGACAGGATGAAAAACTGTTTTTT	CASSSGQDEKLFF
TRBV2	-	TRBJ2-7	-	TGTGCCAGCAGACAGGATTACTACGAGCAGTACTTC	CASRQDYYEQYF
TRBV5-1	-	TRBJ1-3	TRBD1	TGCGCCAGCAGCTTGGGCGGACAGGGCCGCTCCTCTGGAAACACCATATATTTT	CASSLGGQGRSSGNTIYF
TRBV2	once	TRBJ1-1	-	TGTGCCAGCGCCCGGGGGCCGGGCACTGAAGCTTTCTTT	CASARGPGTEAFF
TRBV19	-	TRBJ2-7	-	TGTGCCAGTAGTGATCGCAGGTCACGGGGTTTTGAAGAGCAGTACTTC	CASSDRRSRGFEEQYF
TRBV7-9	-	TRBJ2-7	TRBD1	TGTGCCAGCAGCCCTGTGGGGACAGGGAATTACGAGCAGTACTTC	CASSPVGTGNYEQYF
TRBV19	-	TRBJ2-7	-	TGTGCCAGTAGCCGGGACACGGTCTCCTACGAGCAGTACTTC	CASSRDTVSYEQYF
TRBV5-1	-	TRBJ2-5	TRBD1	TGCGCCAGCAGCTTGGCCGGGACAGGGTCCGAGACCCAGTACTTC	CASSLAGTGSETQYF
TRBV2	-	TRBJ2-1	-	TGTGCCAGCAGTGAAATGACTCTCCTCTACAATGAGCAGTTCTTC	CASSEMTLLYNEQFF
TRBV28	-	TRBJ2-5	-	TGTGCCAGCAGTTCTGCTAGCTTTGGGGAAGAGACCCAGTACTTC	CASSSASFGEETQYF
TRBV7-2	-	TRBJ2-1	TRBD2	TGTGCCAGCAGCTCCGGACTAGCGGGAGTAGATGAGCAGTTCTTC	CASSSGLAGVDEQFF
TRBV6-5	once	TRBJ1-5	-	TGTGCCAGCAGTTACTCGATTACGAGAAATCAGCCCCAGCATTTT	CASSYSITRNQPQHF
TRBV10-1	-	TRBJ2-7	-	TGCGCCATATTGGGGCCGGGACGTTTC	CAILGPGRF
TRBV10-3	-	TRBJ1-4	-	TGTGCCATCAGTGAGAGCGAGAATGAAAAACTGTTTTTT	CAISESENEKLFF
TRBV28	-	TRBJ2-1	-	TGTGCCAGCACCACAGGGTACAATGAGCAGTTCTTC	CASTTGYNEQFF
TRBV19	once	TRBJ1-3	-	TGTGCCAGCAAAAGTTCCCACTCTGGAAACACCATATATTTT	CASKSSHSGNTIYF
TRBV7-2	once	TRBJ2-1	-	TGTGCCAGCAGCTTAGTGGGAGGCAACAATGAGCAGTTCTTC	CASSLVGGNNEQFF
TRBV7-9	-	TRBJ2-5	-	TGTGCCAGCAGCCGAGGGTCCCTCACCGGAGAGACCCAGTACTTC	CASSRGSLTGETQYF
TRBV7-9	-	TRBJ2-3	TRBD2	TGTGCCAGCAGCTTTCTAGCGGGAGGGCTTGGGGCAACAGATACGCAGTATTTT	CASSFLAGGLGATDTQYF
TRBV19	once	TRBJ2-3	-	TGTGCCAGTAGTACGTCTACAACAGATACGCAGTATTTT	CASSTSTTDTQYF
TRBV10-3	-	TRBJ1-2	-	TGTGCCATCAGTGACGGGGAAGGAAACTATGGCTACACCTTC	CAISDGEGNYGYTF
TRBV29-1	-	TRBJ2-5	-	TGCAGCACGTCTGGGGGGCTCTGGGAGACCCAGTACTTC	CSTSGGLWETQYF
TRBV9	-	TRBJ2-3	-	TGTGCCAGCAGCGTAGACCTGGGGACAGATACGCAGTATTTT	CASSVDLGTDTQYF
TRBV7-6	-	TRBJ2-7	TRBD2	TGTGCCAGCAGCTTAGGGGGGGGAGAAATCGAGCAGTACTTC	CASSLGGGEIEQYF
TRBV6-1	few	TRBJ2-4	-	TGTGCCAGCAGTGACAGAGTCATTCAGTACTTC	CASSDRVIQYF
TRBV11-2	-	TRBJ1-1	-	TGTGCCAGCAGCTTAGTTGGGGTGAAGAACACTGAAGCTTTCTTT	CASSLVGVKNTEAFF
TRBV27	-	TRBJ2-7	TRBD2	TGTGCCAGCAGGATATTAAGCGGGAGATGGTACGAGCAGTACTTC	CASRILSGRWYEQYF
TRBV29-1	once	TRBJ1-1	TRBD1	TGCAGCGTTTTAGGGGGGACAGGGAACACTGAAGCTTTCTTT	CSVLGGTGNTEAFF
TRBV2	-	TRBJ2-7	TRBD2	TGTGCCAGCAGTTCCTCTAGCGGGAGCTGGTCCTACGAGCAGTACTTC	CASSSSSGSWSYEQYF
TRBV28	-	TRBJ2-7	-	TGTGCCAGCAGGGAGACAAAATACGAGCAGTACTTC	CASRETKYEQYF
TRBV6-6	-	TRBJ2-7	TRBD2	TGTGCCAGCTTGGGGAAAGGACCAGCGGGGGAGCAGTACTTC	CASLGKGPAGEQYF
TRBV29-1	-	TRBJ1-2	-	TGCAGCGTTGTCCTGGGGACCCTCCGGGGCTACACCTTC	CSVVLGTLRGYTF
TRBV11-2	-	TRBJ1-5	-	TGTGCCAGCAGCTTAGAAGGGAGGGGGAATCAGCCCCAGCATTTT	CASSLEGRGNQPQHF
TRBV18	-	TRBJ1-5	-	TGTGCCAGCTCCCAGGGGTTAGATCAGCCCCAGCATTTT	CASSQGLDQPQHF
TRBV2	once	TRBJ2-7	TRBD1	TGTGCCAGCGGGGGAAGGACAGGGGCTTACGAGCAGTACTTC	CASGGRTGAYEQYF
TRBV28	-	TRBJ1-5	-	TGTGCCAGCAAGAGGGGACACCTCAATCAGCCCCAGCATTTT	CASKRGHLNQPQHF